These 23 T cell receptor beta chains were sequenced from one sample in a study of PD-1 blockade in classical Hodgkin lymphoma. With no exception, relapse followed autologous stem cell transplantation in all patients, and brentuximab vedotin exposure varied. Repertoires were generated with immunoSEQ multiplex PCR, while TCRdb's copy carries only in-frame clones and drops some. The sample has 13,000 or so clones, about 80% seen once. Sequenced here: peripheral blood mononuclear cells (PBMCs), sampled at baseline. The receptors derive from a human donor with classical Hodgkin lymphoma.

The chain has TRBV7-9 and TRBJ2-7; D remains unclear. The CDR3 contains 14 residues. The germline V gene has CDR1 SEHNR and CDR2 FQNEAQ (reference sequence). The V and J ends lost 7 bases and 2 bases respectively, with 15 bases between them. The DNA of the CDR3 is TGTGCCAGCATGCGAATCGACACCCCCTACGAGCAGTACTTC. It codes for CASMRIDTPYEQYF.

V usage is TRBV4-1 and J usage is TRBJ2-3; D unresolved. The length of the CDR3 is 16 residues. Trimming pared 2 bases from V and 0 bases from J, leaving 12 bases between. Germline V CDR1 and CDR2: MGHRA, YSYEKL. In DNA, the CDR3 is TGCGCCAGCAGCCAAACAGCCGGTCCTAGCACAGATACGCAGTATTTT. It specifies CASSQTAGPSTDTQYF.

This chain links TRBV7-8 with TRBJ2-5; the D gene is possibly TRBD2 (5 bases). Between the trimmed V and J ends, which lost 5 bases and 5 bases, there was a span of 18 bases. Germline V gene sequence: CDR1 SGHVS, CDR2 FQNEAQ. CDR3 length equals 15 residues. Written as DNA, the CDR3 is TGTGCCAGCAGCCCCCAGGCGGTTCGCGGGGAGACCCAGTACTTC. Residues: CASSPQAVRGETQYF.

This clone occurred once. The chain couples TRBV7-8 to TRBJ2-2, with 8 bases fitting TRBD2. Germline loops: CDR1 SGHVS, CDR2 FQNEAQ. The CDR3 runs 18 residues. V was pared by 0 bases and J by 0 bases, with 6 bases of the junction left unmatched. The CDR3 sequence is CASSLASSGRSNTGELFF. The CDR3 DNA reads TGTGCCAGCAGCTTAGCGTCCAGCGGGAGATCGAACACCGGGGAGCTGTTTTTT.

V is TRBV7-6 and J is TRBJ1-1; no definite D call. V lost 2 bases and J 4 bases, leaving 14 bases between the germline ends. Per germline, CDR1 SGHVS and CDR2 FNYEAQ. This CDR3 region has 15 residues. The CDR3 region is CASSLTSRTSTEAFF. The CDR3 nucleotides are TGTGCCAGCAGCTTAACGAGCAGGACCTCCACTGAAGCTTTCTTT.

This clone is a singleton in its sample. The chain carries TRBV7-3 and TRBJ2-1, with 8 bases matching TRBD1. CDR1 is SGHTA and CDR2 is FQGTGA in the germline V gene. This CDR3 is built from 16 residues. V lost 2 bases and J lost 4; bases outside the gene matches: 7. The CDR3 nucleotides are TGTGCCAGCAGCTTATGGAGCCAGGGGGCTTACAATGAGCAGTTCTTC. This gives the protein CASSLWSQGAYNEQFF.

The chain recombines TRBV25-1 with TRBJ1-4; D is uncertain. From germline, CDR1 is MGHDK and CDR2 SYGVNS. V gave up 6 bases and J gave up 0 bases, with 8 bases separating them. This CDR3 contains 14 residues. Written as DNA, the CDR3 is TGTGCCAGCAGAAGCCCCGCAACTAATGAAAAACTGTTTTTT. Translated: CASRSPATNEKLFF.

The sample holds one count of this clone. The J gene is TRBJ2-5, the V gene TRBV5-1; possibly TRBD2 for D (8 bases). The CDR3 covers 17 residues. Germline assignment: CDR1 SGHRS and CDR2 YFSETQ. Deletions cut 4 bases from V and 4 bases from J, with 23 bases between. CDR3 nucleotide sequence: TGCGCCAGCAGCCGCAGGGGGGCCGGGGCGGGAGGAGAGACCCAGTACTTC. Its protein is CASSRRGAGAGGETQYF.

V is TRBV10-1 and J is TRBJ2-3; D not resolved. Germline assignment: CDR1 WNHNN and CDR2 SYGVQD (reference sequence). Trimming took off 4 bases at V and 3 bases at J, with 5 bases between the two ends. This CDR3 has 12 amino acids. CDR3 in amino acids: CASSGWTDTQYF. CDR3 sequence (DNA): TGCGCCAGCAGTGGGTGGACAGATACGCAGTATTTT.

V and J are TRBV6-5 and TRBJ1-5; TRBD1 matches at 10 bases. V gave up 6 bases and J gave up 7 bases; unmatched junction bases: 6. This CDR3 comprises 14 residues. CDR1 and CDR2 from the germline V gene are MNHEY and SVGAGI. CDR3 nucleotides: TGTGCCAGCAGCCGGACAGGGGGTAGGCAGCCCCAGCATTTT. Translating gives CASSRTGGRQPQHF.

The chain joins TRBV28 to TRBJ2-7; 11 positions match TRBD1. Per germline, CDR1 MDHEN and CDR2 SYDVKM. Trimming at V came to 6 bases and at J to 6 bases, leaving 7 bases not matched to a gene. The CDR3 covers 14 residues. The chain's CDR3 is CASSPGQGAPEQYF. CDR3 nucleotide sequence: TGTGCCAGCAGCCCTGGACAGGGGGCTCCCGAGCAGTACTTC.

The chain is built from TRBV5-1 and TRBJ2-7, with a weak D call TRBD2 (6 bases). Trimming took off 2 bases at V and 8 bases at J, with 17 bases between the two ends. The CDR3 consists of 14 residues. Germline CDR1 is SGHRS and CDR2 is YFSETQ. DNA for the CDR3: TGCGCCAGCAGCTTCGGGACGCAGGGAGGACAGCAGTACTTC. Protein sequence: CASSFGTQGGQQYF.

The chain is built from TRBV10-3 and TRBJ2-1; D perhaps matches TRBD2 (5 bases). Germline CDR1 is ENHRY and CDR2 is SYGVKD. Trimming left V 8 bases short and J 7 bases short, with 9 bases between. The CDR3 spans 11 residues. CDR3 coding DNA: TGTGCCATCGAAGAGGGAAATGAGCAGTTCTTC. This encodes CAIEEGNEQFF.

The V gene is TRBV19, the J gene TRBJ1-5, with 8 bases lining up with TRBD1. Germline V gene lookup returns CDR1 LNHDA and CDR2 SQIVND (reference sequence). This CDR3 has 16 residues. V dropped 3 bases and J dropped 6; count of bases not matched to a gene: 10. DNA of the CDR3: TGTGCCAGTAGTATCTTAAAGAGGACAGGGAGTCAGCCCCAGCATTTT. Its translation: CASSILKRTGSQPQHF.

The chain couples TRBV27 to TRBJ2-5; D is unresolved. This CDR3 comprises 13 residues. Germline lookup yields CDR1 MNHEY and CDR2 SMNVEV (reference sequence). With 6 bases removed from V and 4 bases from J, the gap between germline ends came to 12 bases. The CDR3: CASSVGYGETQYF. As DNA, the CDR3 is TGTGCCAGCAGCGTAGGGTACGGAGAGACCCAGTACTTC.

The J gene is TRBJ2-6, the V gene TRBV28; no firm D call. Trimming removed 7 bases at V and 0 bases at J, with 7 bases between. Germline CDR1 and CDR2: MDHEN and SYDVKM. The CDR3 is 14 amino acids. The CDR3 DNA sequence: TGTGCCAGCAAGGCAAGCTCTGGGGCCAACGTCCTGACTTTC. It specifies CASKASSGANVLTF.

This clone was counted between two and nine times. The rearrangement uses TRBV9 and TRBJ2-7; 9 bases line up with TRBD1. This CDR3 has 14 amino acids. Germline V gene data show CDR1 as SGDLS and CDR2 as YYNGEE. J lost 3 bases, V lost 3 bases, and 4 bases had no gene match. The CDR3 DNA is TGTGCCAGCAGCGCCGGGACAGGGTTCTACGAGCAGTACTTC. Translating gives CASSAGTGFYEQYF. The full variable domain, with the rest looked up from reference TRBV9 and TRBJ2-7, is DSGVTQTPKHLITATGQRVTLRCSPRSGDLSVYWYQQSLDQGLQFLIQYYNGEERAKGNILERFSAQQFPDLHSELNLSSLELGDSALYFCASSAGTGFYEQYFGPGTRLTVT.

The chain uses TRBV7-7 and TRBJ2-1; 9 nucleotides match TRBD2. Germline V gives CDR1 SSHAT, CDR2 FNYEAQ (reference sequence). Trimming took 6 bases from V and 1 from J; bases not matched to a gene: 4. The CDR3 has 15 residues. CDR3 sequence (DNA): TGTGCCAGCAGACAAGCGGGAGGATCCTACAATGAGCAGTTCTTC. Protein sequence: CASRQAGGSYNEQFF.

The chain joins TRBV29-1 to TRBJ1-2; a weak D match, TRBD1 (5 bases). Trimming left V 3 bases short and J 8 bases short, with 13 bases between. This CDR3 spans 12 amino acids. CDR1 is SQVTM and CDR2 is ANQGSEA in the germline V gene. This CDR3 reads CSVEKGFEGYTF. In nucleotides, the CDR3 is TGCAGCGTTGAGAAGGGGTTTGAAGGCTACACCTTC.

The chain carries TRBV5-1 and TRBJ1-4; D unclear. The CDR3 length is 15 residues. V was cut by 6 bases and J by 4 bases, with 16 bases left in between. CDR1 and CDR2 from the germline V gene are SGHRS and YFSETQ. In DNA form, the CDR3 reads TGCGCCAGCACCAGGAACGGAGGGCTTAATGAAAAACTGTTTTTT. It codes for CASTRNGGLNEKLFF. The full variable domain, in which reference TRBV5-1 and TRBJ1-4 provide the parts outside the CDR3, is KAGVTQTPRYLIKTRGQQVTLSCSPISGHRSVSWYQQTPGQGLQFLFEYFSETQRNKGNFPGRFSGRQFSNSRSEMNVSTLELGDSALYLCASTRNGGLNEKLFFGSGTQLSVL.

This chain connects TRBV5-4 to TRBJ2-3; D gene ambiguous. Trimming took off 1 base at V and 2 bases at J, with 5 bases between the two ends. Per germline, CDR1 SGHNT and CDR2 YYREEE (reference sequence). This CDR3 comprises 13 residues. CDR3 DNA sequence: TGTGCCAGCAGCTTGAGAATCACAGATACGCAGTATTTT. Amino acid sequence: CASSLRITDTQYF.

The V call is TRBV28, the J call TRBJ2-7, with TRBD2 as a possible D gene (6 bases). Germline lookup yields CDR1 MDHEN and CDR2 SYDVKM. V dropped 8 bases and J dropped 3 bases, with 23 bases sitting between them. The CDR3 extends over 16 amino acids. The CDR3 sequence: CASSSMRGSQNYEQYF. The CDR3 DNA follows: TGTGCCAGCTCTAGTATGCGGGGCAGCCAGAACTACGAGCAGTACTTC. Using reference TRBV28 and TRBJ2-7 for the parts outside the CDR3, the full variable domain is DVKVTQSSRYLVKRTGEKVFLECVQDMDHENMFWYRQDPGLGLRLIYFSYDVKMKEKGDIPEGYSVSREKKERFSLILESASTNQTSMYLCASSSMRGSQNYEQYFGPGTRLTVT.

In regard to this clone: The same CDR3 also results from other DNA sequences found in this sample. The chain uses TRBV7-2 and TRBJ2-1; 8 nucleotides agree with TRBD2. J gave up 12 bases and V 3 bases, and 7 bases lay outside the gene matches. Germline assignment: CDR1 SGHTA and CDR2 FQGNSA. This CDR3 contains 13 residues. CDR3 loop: CASSLGLAGGQFF. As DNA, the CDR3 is TGTGCCAGCAGCTTGGGACTGGCGGGGGGGCAGTTCTTC. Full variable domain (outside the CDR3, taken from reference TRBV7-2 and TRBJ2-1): GAGVSQSPSNKVTEKGKDVELRCDPISGHTALYWYRQSLGQGLEFLIYFQGNSAPDKSGLPSDRFSAERTGGSVSTLTIQRTQQEDSAVYLCASSLGLAGGQFFGPGTRLTVL.